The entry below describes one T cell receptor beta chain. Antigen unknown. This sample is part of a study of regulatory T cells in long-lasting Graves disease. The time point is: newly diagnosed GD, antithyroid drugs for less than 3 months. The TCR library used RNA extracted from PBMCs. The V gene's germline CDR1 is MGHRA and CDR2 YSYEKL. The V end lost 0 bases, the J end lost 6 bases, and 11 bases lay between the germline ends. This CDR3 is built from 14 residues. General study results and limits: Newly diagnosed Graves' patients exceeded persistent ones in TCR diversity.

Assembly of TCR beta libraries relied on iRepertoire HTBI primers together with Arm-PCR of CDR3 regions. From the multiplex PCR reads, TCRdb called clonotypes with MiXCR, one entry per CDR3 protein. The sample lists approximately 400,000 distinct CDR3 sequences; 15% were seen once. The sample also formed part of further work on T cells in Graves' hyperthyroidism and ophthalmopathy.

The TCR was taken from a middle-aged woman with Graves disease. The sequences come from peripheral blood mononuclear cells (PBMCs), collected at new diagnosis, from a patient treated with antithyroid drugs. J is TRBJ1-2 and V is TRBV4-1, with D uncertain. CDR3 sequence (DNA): TGCGCCAGCAGCCAAGATCAACCATACGATGGCTACACCTTC. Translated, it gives CASSQDQPYDGYTF.